A selection of T cell receptor beta chains follows, all from one sample in a study of CD8 T cells in ankylosing spondylitis. MiXCR, applied by TCRdb to the 5' RACE reads, yields one record per CDR3 protein. The sample includes fewer than 250,000 distinct CDR3 sequences, 32% of them seen just once. Source material: blood, either unsorted or a sorted T cell fraction (not recorded which). Receptors were obtained from a male donor with ankylosing spondylitis or in good health (not recorded which). Both conserved end residues are part of each CDR3. A D gene is named only where the DNA matches it firmly. Clone sizes are given selectively: once, few, many, or a class where the clone is expanded.

J gene | V gene | clone size | D gene | CDR3 DNA | CDR3 protein
TRBJ2-7 | TRBV27 | few | TRBD1 | TGTGCCAGCAGGACAAGACAGGGATCCTACGAGCAGTACTTC | CASRTRQGSYEQYF
TRBJ2-3 | TRBV20-1 | many | - | TGCAGTGCTCCCACCCAGGGGCGGGCCACAGATACGCAGTATTTT | CSAPTQGRATDTQYF
TRBJ2-2 | TRBV6-6 | - | TRBD1 | TGTGCCAGCACCCAGGGGGTCGGGGAGCTGTTTTTT | CASTQGVGELFF
TRBJ2-3 | TRBV27 | few | - | TGTGCCAGCAGTTCCTATGGGACAGATACGCAGTATTTT | CASSSYGTDTQYF
TRBJ1-1 | TRBV6-5 | - | - | TGTGCCAGCAACGCAGGCCGGGAAGCTTTCTTT | CASNAGREAFF
TRBJ1-2 | TRBV7-9 | - | - | TGTGCCAGCAGCTTAGGGAGTCGGGCAGCTGCCTATGGCTACACCTTC | CASSLGSRAAAYGYTF
TRBJ2-3 | TRBV10-1 | - | - | TGCGCCAGCAGTGAGTCGATTACCACAGATACGCAGTATTTT | CASSESITTDTQYF
TRBJ2-2 | TRBV20-1 | few | - | TGCAGTGCTAGAGCAGGGGACTGGGACGGGGAGCTGTTTTTT | CSARAGDWDGELFF
TRBJ2-5 | TRBV7-7 | few | TRBD1 | TGTGCTAGCAGCTTTGGCTCAGGGGGACAAGAGACCCAGTACTTC | CASSFGSGGQETQYF
TRBJ2-7 | TRBV20-1 | - | - | TGCAGTGCTAGAGACCCCGCTGGCTACGAGCAGTACTTC | CSARDPAGYEQYF
TRBJ1-5 | TRBV7-9 | once | TRBD1 | TGTGCCAGCAGCGACGGCACAGGGGGTAGCAATCAGCCCCAGCATTTT | CASSDGTGGSNQPQHF
TRBJ1-2 | TRBV12-3/TRBV12-4 | few | TRBD1 | TGTGCCAGCAGTCCTCTGGGGGACAGGGTTGGCTACACCTTC | CASSPLGDRVGYTF
TRBJ2-7 | TRBV20-1 | - | TRBD1 | TGCAGTGCTAGAAAGGAAGGGACAGGGGTGTTCGAGCAGTACTTC | CSARKEGTGVFEQYF